The 3 T cell receptor beta chains below were found in one sample sequenced in a study of T cells in Graves' hyperthyroidism and ophthalmopathy. RNA transcripts provided the source from which TCR beta CDR3 regions were amplified. The HTBI primer set was used in a first-round RT-PCR of the TCR CDR3. One entry per CDR3 protein, called by TCRdb with MiXCR from the multiplex PCR reads. The table shows some 50,000 distinct CDR3 sequences, with 48% occurring only once. The sample was blood. Every receptor here comes from a woman aged 50 to 65 with Graves' ophthalmopathy.

The rearrangement uses TRBV19 and TRBJ1-5; D uncertain. Germline CDR1 reads LNHDA; CDR2 reads SQIVND (reference sequence). V was shortened by 3 bases and J by 14 bases, with 11 bases between the two germline ends. CDR3 length equals 11 residues. DNA of the CDR3: TGTGCCAGTAGTATGGTGGGTTACGAGCATTTT. Amino acid sequence: CASSMVGYEHF.

About this clonotype: The missing conserved phenylalanine or tryptophan at the end of this CDR3 makes a read error likely. This rearrangement joins TRBV27 to TRBJ2-1; D perhaps matches TRBD1 (6 bases). The CDR3 is 16 amino acids. Trimming pared 0 bases from V and 9 bases from J, leaving 18 bases between. Germline assignment: CDR1 MNHEY and CDR2 SMNVEV (reference sequence). The CDR3 region is CASSLSGQLGRVEQFV. The CDR3 bases are TGTGCCAGCAGTTTATCCGGACAGCTGGGCCGTGTTGAGCAGTTCGTC.

This clonotype is medium-sized by share. The chain joins TRBV29-1 to TRBJ1-2; 8 bases agree with TRBD1. The CDR3 contains 16 residues. J lost 5 bases, V lost 3 bases, and 14 bases had no gene match. Germline CDR1 is SQVTM and CDR2 is ANQGSEA. The CDR3 here is CSVDARDRSGFYGYTF. In DNA, the CDR3 is TGCAGCGTTGATGCGCGGGACAGGAGTGGGTTTTATGGCTACACCTTC.